This entry concerns a single T cell receptor beta chain. Which antigen it targets is not known. No base quality values were provided; no much bigger clone lies one nucleotide off. Sequencing was performed on an Illumina NovaSeq 6000. Using 5'RACE with constant-segment primers, TCRalpha and TCRbeta cDNA libraries were constructed, with sample barcodes and unique molecular identifiers added in the process. RNA was extracted from every sample with Trizol reagent. Libraries were amplified in two PCR steps, with a second sample barcode and Illumina TruSeq adapters added in the second step. Libraries were sequenced on an Illumina NovaSeq with 2 x 150 bp paired-end reads. In the paper's pipeline: The reads were demultiplexed and collapsed into UMI-guided consensus sequences using migec v1.2.7. Using mixcr v2.1.11, the UMI consensuses were aligned to TRA and TRB V and J templates and assembled into clonotypes. Expanded or contracted clonotypes were those called significant by both edgeR and NoisET, with noise models trained on biological replicates. For edgeR calls, the cutoffs were a false discovery rate-adjusted p below 0.01 and a log2 fold-change threshold of 1. PCA with hierarchical clustering of max-normalized trajectories of the 1000 most abundant clonotypes was used as exploratory dynamics analysis. Each responding clone was given a CD4 or CD8 phenotype based on the CD4+ and CD8+ repertoires, which had been sequenced separately. TCRdb cleaned the public reads at Q25 with fastp, built clones with MiXCR and kept in-frame beta chains. Each CDR3 protein appears once, grouped with its most common genes and DNA. The V and J calls, along with clone size, are taken from TCRdb and not from the paper's own processing. Counted in this sample were roughly 170,000 distinct CDR3 sequences; over 20% of them appeared once. The ten top clones hold roughly 24% of the sample.

This entry comes from a study of T-cell memory formation after mild COVID-19 (dated by TCRdb to about 2021). Regarding the study in general: Most TCR sequence clusters were specific to one of the two donors. The cohort was made up of two young adult volunteers, one female and one male, who were previously healthy. T-cell clones expanding and contracting after mild COVID-19 in a couple of donors were tracked by longitudinal TCRalpha and TCRbeta repertoire sequencing.

The germline V gene yields MGHRA for CDR1 and YSYEKL for CDR2. The CDR3 sequence holds 15 residues, the cysteine and phenylalanine included. CDR3 DNA is the only sequence kept; it has 45 bases, read in frame from the first base. V was cut back by 2 bases and J by 3 bases, leaving a gap of 13 bases between them. Ficoll-Paque density gradient centrifugation was used to isolate PBMCs. Summary of the overall study and its limitations: Only two mild cases were covered in the study, and larger cohorts including severe cases with pre-infection samples were considered necessary. Contracting CD4+ clones turned up mainly in the CM and EM memory subsets, whereas EMRA was where CD8+ clones were enriched. SARS-CoV-2 specificity was not confirmed for the second-wave clones peaking on day 37. The detection of some responding clones in pre-infection memory suggests that pre-existing cross-reactive memory T cells joined the SARS-CoV-2 response. Clones that contracted from day 15 to 85 showed balanced CD4/CD8 phenotypes, whereas a second wave of clones that expanded from day 15 to 37 leaned towards CD4+.

This receptor was identified in an adult woman who had mild COVID-19 (a few samples of this study predate the infection). The sample titles of this study are shuffled in the database, so cell type and time point are left out; the donor was told from shared clones. Source material: PBMCs or a T cell subset sorted from them (not recorded which). The receptor chain draws on TRBV4-1 and TRBJ1-2; the D gene is perhaps TRBD1, from 6 matching bases. The CDR3 has the sequence CASSQMRGADYGYTF. The nucleotides read TGCGCCAGCAGCCAAATGAGGGGGGCCGACTATGGCTACACCTTC.